This TCR beta chain emerged from a study of Graves' ophthalmopathy and Graves' hyperthyroidism. Whole-study results and caveats: Built on 13 signatures, a model told ophthalmopathy apart from stable hyperthyroidism with about 88% sensitivity and approximately 81% specificity. Most thyroid clonotypes expanded beyond 0.001 frequency were also found in blood.

This clonotype appeared a few times. The antigen is unknown. The hyperthyroidism patients, aged 18 to 65, had been newly diagnosed, with under 2 months' duration. Other autoimmune diseases, uncontrolled infections, pregnancy or lactation led to the exclusion of patients. The CDR3 length is 16 residues. Germline V gene data show CDR1 as DFQATT and CDR2 as SNEGSKA (reference sequence). V lost 3 bases, J lost 2 bases, and 20 bases lay in between. Scientists amplified the TCR beta CDR3 regions from RNA transcripts. Amplification began with first-round RT-PCR using HTBI primers, then second-round multiplex PCR was performed. TCRdb processed the multiplex PCR reads anew with MiXCR; each CDR3 protein has one entry. This table holds more than 1,000,000 distinct CDR3 sequences, approximately 35% found once.

This chain uses TRBV20-1 with TRBJ2-7; a possible D gene is TRBD1 (5 bases). The sequenced sample was peripheral blood or thyroid tissue (not recorded which). The sequence was obtained from an adult man with Graves' hyperthyroidism. In nucleotides, the CDR3 is TGCAGTGCTAGCCGCGTGACAGCTGCAAGGGCCTACGAGCAGTACTTC. This gives the protein CSASRVTAARAYEQYF.